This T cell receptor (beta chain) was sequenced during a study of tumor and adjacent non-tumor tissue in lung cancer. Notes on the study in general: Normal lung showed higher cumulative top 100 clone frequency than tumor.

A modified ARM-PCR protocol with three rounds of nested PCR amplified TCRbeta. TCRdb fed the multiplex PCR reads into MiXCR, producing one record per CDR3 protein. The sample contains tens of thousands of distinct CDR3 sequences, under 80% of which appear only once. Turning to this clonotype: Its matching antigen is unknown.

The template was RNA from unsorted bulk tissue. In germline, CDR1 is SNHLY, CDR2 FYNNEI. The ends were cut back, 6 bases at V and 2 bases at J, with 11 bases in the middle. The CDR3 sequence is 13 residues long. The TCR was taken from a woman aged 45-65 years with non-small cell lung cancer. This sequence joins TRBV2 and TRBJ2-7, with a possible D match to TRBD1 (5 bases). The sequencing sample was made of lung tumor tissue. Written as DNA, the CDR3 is TGTGCCAGCAGCGGACAAGATGCCTACGAGCAGTACTTC. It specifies CASSGQDAYEQYF.